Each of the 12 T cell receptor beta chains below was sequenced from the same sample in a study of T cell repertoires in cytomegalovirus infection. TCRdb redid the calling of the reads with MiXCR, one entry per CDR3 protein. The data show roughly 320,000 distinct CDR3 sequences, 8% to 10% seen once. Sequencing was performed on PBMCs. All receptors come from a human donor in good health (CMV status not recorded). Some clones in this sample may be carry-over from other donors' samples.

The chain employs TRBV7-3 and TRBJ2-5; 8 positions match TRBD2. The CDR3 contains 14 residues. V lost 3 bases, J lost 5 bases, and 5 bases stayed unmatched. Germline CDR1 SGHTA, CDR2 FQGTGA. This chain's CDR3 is CASSFPSGGETQYF. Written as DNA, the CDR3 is TGTGCCAGCAGCTTCCCCTCGGGGGGGGAGACCCAGTACTTC.

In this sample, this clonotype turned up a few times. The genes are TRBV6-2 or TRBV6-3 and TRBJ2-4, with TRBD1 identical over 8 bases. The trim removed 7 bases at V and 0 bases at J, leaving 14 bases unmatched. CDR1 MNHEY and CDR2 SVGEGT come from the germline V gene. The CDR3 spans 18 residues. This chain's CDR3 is CASTQDRGGLRAKNIQYF. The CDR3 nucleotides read TGTGCCAGCACCCAAGACAGGGGTGGGCTAAGAGCCAAAAACATTCAGTACTTC.

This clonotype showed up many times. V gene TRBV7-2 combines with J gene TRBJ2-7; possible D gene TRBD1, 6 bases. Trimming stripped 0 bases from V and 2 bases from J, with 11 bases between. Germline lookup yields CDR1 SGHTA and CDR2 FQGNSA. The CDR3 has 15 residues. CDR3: CASSLASDRPYEQYF. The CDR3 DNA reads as TGTGCCAGCAGCTTAGCCTCGGACAGACCCTACGAGCAGTACTTC.

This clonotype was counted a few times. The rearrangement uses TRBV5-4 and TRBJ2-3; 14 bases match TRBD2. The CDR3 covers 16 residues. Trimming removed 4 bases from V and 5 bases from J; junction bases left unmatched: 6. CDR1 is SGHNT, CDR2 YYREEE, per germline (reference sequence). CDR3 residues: CASSLGLAGVQDTQYF. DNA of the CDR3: TGTGCCAGCAGCCTGGGACTAGCGGGAGTGCAAGATACGCAGTATTTT.

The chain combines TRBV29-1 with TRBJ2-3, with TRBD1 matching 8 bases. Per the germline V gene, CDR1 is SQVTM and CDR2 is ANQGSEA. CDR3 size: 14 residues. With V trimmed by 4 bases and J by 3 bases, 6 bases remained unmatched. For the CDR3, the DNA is TGCAGCGTTGCAGGGGGCGAGCTGACAGATACGCAGTATTTT. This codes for CSVAGGELTDTQYF.

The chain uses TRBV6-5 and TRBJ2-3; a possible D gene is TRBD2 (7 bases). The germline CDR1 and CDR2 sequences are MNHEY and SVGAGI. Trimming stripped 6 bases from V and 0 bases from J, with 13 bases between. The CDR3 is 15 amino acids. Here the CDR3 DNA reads TGTGCCAGCAGCTGGAGGGGGGGGAGCACAGATACGCAGTATTTT. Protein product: CASSWRGGSTDTQYF.

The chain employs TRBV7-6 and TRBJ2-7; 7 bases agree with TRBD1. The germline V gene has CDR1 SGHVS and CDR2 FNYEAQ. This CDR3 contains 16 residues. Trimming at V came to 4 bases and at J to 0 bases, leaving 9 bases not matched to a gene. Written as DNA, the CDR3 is TGTGCCAGCAGCTCACCTATAGGGACAGCCTCCTACGAGCAGTACTTC. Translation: CASSSPIGTASYEQYF. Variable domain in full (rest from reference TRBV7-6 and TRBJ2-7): GAGVSQSPRYKVTKRGQDVALRCDPISGHVSLYWYRQALGQGPEFLTYFNYEAQQDKSGLPNDRFSAERPEGSISTLTIQRTEQRDSAMYRCASSSPIGTASYEQYFGPGTRLTVT.

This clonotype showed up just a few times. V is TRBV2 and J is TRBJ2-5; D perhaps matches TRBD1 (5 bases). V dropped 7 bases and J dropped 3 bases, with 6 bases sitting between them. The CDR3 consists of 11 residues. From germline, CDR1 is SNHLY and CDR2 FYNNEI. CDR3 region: CASIREETQYF. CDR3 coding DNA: TGTGCCAGCATCAGGGAAGAGACCCAGTACTTC.

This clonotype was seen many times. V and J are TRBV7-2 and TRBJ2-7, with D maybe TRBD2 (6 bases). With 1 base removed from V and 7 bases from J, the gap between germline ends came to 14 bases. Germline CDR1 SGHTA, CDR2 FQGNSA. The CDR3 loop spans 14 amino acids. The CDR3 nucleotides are TGTGCCAGCAGCTTAGGGACGGGGGTTGGGGAGCAGTACTTC. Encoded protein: CASSLGTGVGEQYF.

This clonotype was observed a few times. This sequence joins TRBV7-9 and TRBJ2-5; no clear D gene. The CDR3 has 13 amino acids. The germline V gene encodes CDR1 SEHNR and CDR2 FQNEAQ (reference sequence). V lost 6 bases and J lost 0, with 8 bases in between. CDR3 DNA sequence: TGTGCCAGCAGAAGCCCGTACCAAGAGACCCAGTACTTC. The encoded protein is CASRSPYQETQYF. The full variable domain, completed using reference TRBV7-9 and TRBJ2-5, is DTGVSQNPRHKITKRGQNVTFRCDPISEHNRLYWYRQTLGQGPEFLTYFQNEAQLEKSRLLSDRFSAERPKGSFSTLEIQRTEQGDSAMYLCASRSPYQETQYFGPGTRLLVL.

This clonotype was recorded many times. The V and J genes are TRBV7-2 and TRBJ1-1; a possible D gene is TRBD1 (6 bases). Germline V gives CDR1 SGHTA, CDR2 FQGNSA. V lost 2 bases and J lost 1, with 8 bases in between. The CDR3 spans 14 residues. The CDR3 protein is CASSLQGKNTEAFF. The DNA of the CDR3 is TGTGCCAGCAGCTTACAGGGGAAGAACACTGAAGCTTTCTTT.

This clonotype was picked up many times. DNA of the CDR3: TGTGCCAGCAACGGCGACAGGGGGGCAACTAATGAAAAACTGTTTTTT. This sequence encodes CASNGDRGATNEKLFF. The chain uses TRBV28 and TRBJ1-4; TRBD1 matches at 9 bases. Germline trimming cut 7 bases from V and 0 bases from J; bases unmatched to any gene: 6. This CDR3 spans 16 amino acids. Germline CDR1 MDHEN, CDR2 SYDVKM.